The 2 T cell receptor beta chains below were found in one sample sequenced in a study of follicular helper T cells after annual influenza vaccination. The protocol was immunoSEQ multiplex PCR, while the TCRdb copy is restricted to in-frame clones and leaves out a portion. The sample includes 10,000 to 15,000 clones, around 80% of them seen just once. Time point defined: 2014-2015 season, pre-vaccination. The source was CXCR5- memory CD4+ T cells sorted from blood, collected on the day of influenza vaccination. These receptors all stem from an adult who received the influenza vaccine.

The rearrangement uses TRBV6-5 and TRBJ2-7, with D possibly TRBD1 on 6 matching bases. In germline, CDR1 is MNHEY, CDR2 SVGAGI. V lost 0 bases, J lost 0 bases, and 12 bases lay in between. This CDR3 is 16 amino acids long. The CDR3 DNA sequence: TGTGCCAGCAGTTACTCGAGGACAGCCTTCTCCTACGAGCAGTACTTC. It codes for CASSYSRTAFSYEQYF.

The rearrangement uses TRBV11-3 and TRBJ1-1; D gene ambiguous. CDR3 length: 13 residues. V was cut by 5 bases and J by 0 bases, with 7 bases left in between. CDR1 is SGHNT, CDR2 YENEEA, per germline. CDR3: CASSGRVNTEAFF. The CDR3, as DNA: TGTGCCAGCAGCGGTAGGGTGAACACTGAAGCTTTCTTT.